Sequencing of this TCR beta chain was carried out in a study of T cells in Graves' hyperthyroidism and ophthalmopathy. In the study overall: Peripheral blood was taken when the disease was first diagnosed, before any treatment began. Study findings and constraints: Appearing also in blood were most of the thyroid clonotypes expanded above 0.001.

Regarding this clonotype: Its cognate antigen is unknown.

Deletions cut 6 bases from V and 10 bases from J, with 18 bases between. The CDR3 is 13 amino acids. Per the germline V gene, CDR1 is MNHNS and CDR2 is SASEGT. There were TCR beta CDR3 regions amplified from RNA transcripts. TCR CDR3 regions were first amplified by RT-PCR with HTBI primers. TCRdb analysed the multiplex PCR reads with MiXCR anew, one entry per CDR3 protein. The sample shows 530,000 or so distinct CDR3 sequences, 24% of them seen only once. Sequenced: blood. V is TRBV6-1 and J is TRBJ1-1, with D uncertain. The clonotype was recovered from a woman younger than 45 with Graves' ophthalmopathy. The CDR3 coding sequence is TGTGCCAGCAGATCCGGACTGTTAGAGGGAGCTTTCTTT. It codes for CASRSGLLEGAFF.